The next 20 T cell receptor beta chains were all read from a single sample in a study of T cell repertoires in cytomegalovirus infection. The antigens of these receptors remain unknown. One entry per CDR3 protein, called by TCRdb with MiXCR from the reads. Of around 85,000 distinct CDR3 sequences detected, more than 40% appear once; the ten largest clones hold 93%. This material consisted of CD8+ T cells from cultured PBMCs, taken from culture after CMV antigen stimulation. These receptors were taken from a human donor in good health (CMV status not recorded). Some clones in this sample may be carry-over from other donors' samples.

This clonotype was seen a handful of times. The chain uses TRBV7-8 and TRBJ2-5; weak D call: TRBD2 (5 bases). CDR3 size: 12 residues. Germline V gene sequence: CDR1 SGHVS, CDR2 FQNEAQ. V lost 1 base to trimming and J lost 5 bases, with 5 bases between them. The CDR3 region has the DNA TGTGCCAGCAGCTTAGGGAGGGAGACCCAGTACTTC. It encodes CASSLGRETQYF.

This chain uses TRBV27 with TRBJ1-2; D not certain. V was pared by 6 bases and J by 8 bases, with 19 bases between. Germline V gives CDR1 MNHEY, CDR2 SMNVEV (reference sequence). The CDR3 extends over 14 amino acids. The CDR3 nucleotides are TGTGCCAGCAGGCCCCAGAAGACGTTCGAGGGCTACACCTTC. Protein: CASRPQKTFEGYTF.

The rearrangement uses TRBV6-2 or TRBV6-3 and TRBJ1-1; weak D call: TRBD1 (6 bases). The CDR3 length is 14 residues. With 5 bases removed from V and 2 bases from J, the gap between germline ends came to 12 bases. In germline, CDR1 is MNHEY, CDR2 SVGEGT. This CDR3 reads CASSERGANTEAFF. The CDR3 coding sequence is TGTGCCAGCAGTGAAAGGGGGGCCAACACTGAAGCTTTCTTT.

The chain carries TRBV4-1 and TRBJ1-1, with D unresolved. The CDR3 contains 15 residues. Germline V lookup: CDR1 MGHRA, CDR2 YSYEKL. The V end lost 1 base, the J end lost 1 base, and 10 bases lay between the germline ends. CDR3 region: CASSQGAKSNTEAFF. Here the CDR3 DNA reads TGCGCCAGCAGCCAAGGCGCGAAATCGAACACTGAAGCTTTCTTT.

The gene calls are TRBV29-1 and TRBJ2-7; 9 positions match TRBD1. Per germline, CDR1 SQVTM and CDR2 ANQGSEA. The V gene end was trimmed by 2 bases and the J gene end by 4 bases; junction bases not matched to a gene: 3. This CDR3 comprises 13 residues. DNA of the CDR3: TGCAGCGTTGAAACAGGGGGCTCTTACGAGCAGTACTTC. This codes for CSVETGGSYEQYF.

The genes are TRBV15 and TRBJ2-1; 12 bases are shared with TRBD2. With 1 base clipped from V and 4 bases from J, the junction kept 5 bases outside the gene matches. The CDR3 loop spans 17 amino acids. Per the germline V gene, CDR1 is LNHNV and CDR2 is YYDKDF (reference sequence). CDR3 residues: CATSRGRGLAGYNEQFF. The CDR3 nucleotides read TGTGCCACCAGCAGAGGCCGCGGACTAGCGGGATACAATGAGCAGTTCTTC.

This clonotype was seen a few times. The chain employs TRBV2 and TRBJ2-2, with TRBD2 as a possible D gene (6 bases). This CDR3 has 15 residues. CDR1 and CDR2 from the germline V gene are SNHLY and FYNNEI. V shed 4 bases and J shed 3 bases, with 12 bases lying between them. The CDR3 loop is CASSGRGPDTGELFF. CDR3 sequence (DNA): TGTGCCAGCAGTGGGCGGGGTCCGGACACCGGGGAGCTGTTTTTT.

This clonotype was seen a handful of times. The chain links TRBV7-9 to TRBJ1-2; 7 nucleotides align to TRBD1. The CDR3 has 13 residues. Germline V CDR1 and CDR2: SEHNR, FQNEAQ (reference sequence). J was trimmed by 6 bases and V by 4 bases; bases with no gene match: 5. CDR3 sequence: CASSSGQSNGYTF. DNA for the CDR3: TGTGCCAGCAGCTCGGGACAGTCAAATGGCTACACCTTC. The variable domain in full, with the rest retrieved from reference TRBV7-9 and TRBJ1-2, is DTGVSQNPRHKITKRGQNVTFRCDPISEHNRLYWYRQTLGQGPEFLTYFQNEAQLEKSRLLSDRFSAERPKGSFSTLEIQRTEQGDSAMYLCASSSGQSNGYTFGSGTRLTVV.

The CDR3: CASSRGQYNEQFF. The CDR3 DNA reads as TGTGCCAGCAGCAGAGGACAGTACAATGAGCAGTTCTTC. The chain is built from TRBV13 and TRBJ2-1; possibly TRBD1 for D (6 bases). Trimming left V 5 bases short and J 4 bases short, with 9 bases between. Germline lookup yields CDR1 PRHDT and CDR2 FYEKMQ (reference sequence). CDR3 size: 13 residues.

This clonotype has more than one count but fewer than ten. The V and J genes are TRBV12-3 or TRBV12-4 and TRBJ2-7; the match to TRBD1 covers 8 bases. Trimming took 5 bases from V and 7 from J; bases not matched to a gene: 13. The CDR3 consists of 15 residues. The CDR3 DNA is TGTGCCAGCAGTAATGGACAGGGAGCCCACTGGGAGCAGTACTTC. Translation gives CASSNGQGAHWEQYF.

The CDR3 sequence is CASSGGGRTDTQYF. CDR3 DNA: TGTGCCAGCAGCGGCGGGGGGCGCACAGATACGCAGTATTTT. The chain has TRBV7-6 and TRBJ2-3; 8 bases are a match to TRBD2. V trimming: 5 bases; J trimming: 1 base; junction bases outside the gene matches: 2. The CDR3 has 14 residues. Germline assignment: CDR1 SGHVS and CDR2 FNYEAQ.

The chain joins TRBV7-2 to TRBJ2-3; TRBD2 aligns across 9 bases. This CDR3 has 19 amino acids. The V gene end was trimmed by 6 bases and the J gene end by 2 bases; junction bases not matched to a gene: 18. CDR1 is SGHTA, CDR2 FQGNSA, per germline. The DNA of the CDR3 is TGTGCCAGCAGTCGGCCGGGACTAGCAGAATTAGGGAACACAGATACGCAGTATTTT. This translates into CASSRPGLAELGNTDTQYF.

The CDR3: CASSEQMTGGGYYNEQFF. CDR3 bases: TGTGCCAGCAGTGAACAAATGACAGGGGGGGGATATTACAATGAGCAGTTCTTC. The chain joins TRBV2 to TRBJ2-1, with 9 bases identical to TRBD1. Germline V gene data show CDR1 as SNHLY and CDR2 as FYNNEI. CDR3 size: 18 residues. After removal of 2 bases from V and 4 bases from J, the junction contained 12 bases not matched to a gene.

This clonotype showed up just a few times. In nucleotides, the CDR3 is TGTGCCAGCAGTCCCCACTACTATACGCAGTATTTT. Translation gives CASSPHYYTQYF. The chain uses TRBV6-1 and TRBJ2-3; the D is unclear. Germline V lookup: CDR1 MNHNS, CDR2 SASEGT. The CDR3 length is 12 residues. Trimming shortened V by 5 bases and J by 7 bases, and 10 bases separated the two germline ends.

This clonotype was recorded a few times. The V gene is TRBV10-3, the J gene TRBJ2-5; 12 nucleotides agree with TRBD1. Trimming cost V 2 bases and J 6 bases; bases outside gene matches: 13. Germline-derived CDR1 and CDR2 are ENHRY and SYGVKD. The CDR3 runs 18 residues. CDR3 in amino acids: CAISEPLRDRGRLKTQYF. The CDR3 nucleotides are TGTGCCATCAGTGAGCCGTTGAGGGACAGGGGGCGTCTAAAGACCCAGTACTTC.

This sequence joins TRBV4-1 and TRBJ1-2; 9 bases agree with TRBD1. The CDR3 length is 18 residues. V shed 4 bases and J 0 bases; nucleotides not matched to a gene: 12. CDR1 is MGHRA and CDR2 is YSYEKL in the germline V gene. CDR3 amino acids: CASSLSGQGLTTNYGYTF. The CDR3 nucleotides are TGCGCCAGCAGCCTATCGGGACAGGGTTTAACGACTAACTATGGCTACACCTTC.

This clonotype was seen only a few times. J is TRBJ1-2 and V is TRBV6-5; 9 nucleotides line up with TRBD1. Trimming cost V 2 bases and J 6 bases; bases outside gene matches: 4. Germline values: CDR1 MNHEY, CDR2 SVGAGI. This CDR3 spans 14 amino acids. This CDR3 reads CASSYLGQGDGYTF. In DNA form, the CDR3 reads TGTGCCAGCAGTTACCTGGGACAGGGAGATGGCTACACCTTC.

This clonotype appeared a few times. This sequence joins TRBV18 and TRBJ1-5, with a weak D call TRBD1 (5 bases). The CDR3 has 13 residues. Germline V gene data show CDR1 as KGHSH and CDR2 as LQKENI. Trimming took off 4 bases at V and 7 bases at J, with 11 bases between the two ends. The CDR3 is CASSRPGGQPQHF. As DNA, the CDR3 is TGTGCCAGCTCACGTCCCGGGGGACAGCCCCAGCATTTT.

The chain has TRBV24-1 and TRBJ2-1; D is unclear. This CDR3 spans 12 amino acids. The V gene lost 4 bases and the J gene lost 7 bases, with 7 bases spanning the gap. The germline gives CDR1 KGHDR, CDR2 SFDVKD. The CDR3 sequence is CATSDPSNEQFF. The CDR3 DNA follows: TGTGCCACCAGTGACCCTAGTAATGAGCAGTTCTTC.

This clonotype was detected only a few times. The rearrangement uses TRBV2 and TRBJ2-3; possible D gene TRBD1, 6 bases. CDR1 and CDR2 (germline): SNHLY, FYNNEI. V gave up 6 bases and J gave up 2 bases, with 12 bases separating them. The CDR3 is 14 amino acids. The CDR3 DNA is TGTGCCAGCAGAAACAGGGCTCTCACAGATACGCAGTATTTT. It encodes CASRNRALTDTQYF.